This T cell receptor (beta chain) was captured by sequencing in a study of T cell responses to AZD1222 COVID-19 vaccine (dated by TCRdb to about 2021). Concerning the study at large: AZD1222 recipients given second doses at about 4 weeks or at about 12 weeks were pooled, since spike-specific TCR depth and breadth were not found to differ between the two schedules. Trial participants were enrolled into age subgroups of 18-55, 56-69 and 70-plus years, which contained approximately 150, 28 and 58 TCR-sequenced participants, respectively. TCR sequencing was performed for roughly 250 trial participants, of whom about 200 were given two doses of AZD1222 and approximately 25 were given two doses of MenACWY control vaccine. What the work shows at the level of the full study, not this receptor alone: Nearly half of unique spike-specific TCRs reportedly recognized epitopes outside regions mutated in the B.1.351 and B.1.1.7 variants. Participants were mostly white British, with more females than males. The authors suggested clonal diversity may have been underestimated. After two AZD1222 doses, spike-specific TCR breadth and depth were significantly higher than at day 0 and than in MenACWY recipients. No day 14 peak-response samples were available, so repertoires were characterized only after the peak T cell response. Conclusions about previously exposed vaccinees are limited because only 6 or 7 AZD1222 recipients were SARS-CoV-2 seropositive at baseline. The whole spike protein was spanned by vaccine-associated CD4 TCRs, and dominant responses were seen in regions 160-218 and 743-854. The 56-69-year group was small, and its depth increase did not reach significance, likely because of low power.

The sample's time point label is to be understood as: baseline before first vaccination. Vaccinee samples came from UK trials COV001 and COV002, including a single-blind randomized controlled phase 2/3 trial of AZD1222 (ChAdOx1 nCoV-19) in healthy adults. For TCRbeta chain sequencing, PBMC samples were collected from trial participants at day 0 and at day 28 after the second dose. Notes on this clone: Its recognized antigen is unknown. The input lacks base qualities; no much larger clone sits a single base away.

The CDR3 regions of human TCRbeta chains were analyzed by immunosequencing. The original methods were these. TCRs in the repertoires were matched against a reference library of SARS-CoV-2-specific TCRs that had been generated with the MIRA antigen-specificity platform. Breadth meant the fraction of unique TCRs that were SARS-CoV-2-associated, whereas depth meant the fraction of total T cells that were SARS-CoV-2-associated. Using the MIRA data, each spike-specific TCR was assigned both to the spike region to which the TCR was reactive and to a CD4 or CD8 class. Log10-transformed breadth and depth values were compared by one-way ANOVA with Sidak's multiple comparisons tests. Here the immuneACCESS table is served through TCRdb, limited to in-frame sequences with V and J called. Missing clones are a known gap in these copies; in checked studies unresolved V genes cover under half, and the rest lacks a known reason. That table gives V, J and clone size, and the DNA gave D and trimming. The sample contains over 100,000 clones, over 70% of them found a single time. About 8.7% of the sample comes from the top ten.

Sequenced here: peripheral blood, sampled on day 0 of AZD1222 vaccination. The sequence derives from an adult in good health.

DNA sequence: TGCGCCAGCAGCCACGGAGGGGGAAGCGGGGGGGCCGATGAGCAGTTCTTC. Translated, it gives CASSHGGGSGGADEQFF. The rearranged chain carries TRBV4-3 and TRBJ2-1, and 10 junction bases match TRBD2. Germline trimming: 3 bases from V, 8 bases from J; junction bases outside gene matches: 13. The cysteine opens and the phenylalanine closes a CDR3 of 17 amino acids. The kept DNA is CDR3 alone, 51 bases in frame from the first base. CDR1 LGHNA and CDR2 YSLEER are derived from the germline V gene.